The 26 T cell receptor beta chains given below trace back to one sample, sequenced in a study of blood T cell repertoires in COVID-19. Here immunoSEQ multiplex PCR was the method, and the copy in TCRdb shows in-frame clones only, minus some. This table holds over 120,000 clones, 81% found once. Input material: peripheral blood. Source of these receptors: a human donor in a cohort sampled during active COVID-19.

The chain recombines TRBV4-3 with TRBJ2-1; TRBD1 matches 12 bases. Unmatched junction bases numbered 23, after V lost 4 bases and J lost 7 bases. CDR1 is LGHNA and CDR2 is YSLEER in the germline V gene. The CDR3 runs to 21 residues. The chain's CDR3 is CASSLDPGTGGWGGHRNEQFF. CDR3 in DNA: TGCGCCAGCAGCCTCGACCCCGGGACAGGGGGCTGGGGCGGCCACCGGAATGAGCAGTTCTTC.

This clone was counted a single time. This chain joins TRBV18 and TRBJ1-1, with 7 bases that match TRBD1. CDR1 is KGHSH, CDR2 LQKENI, per germline. The CDR3 loop spans 12 amino acids. Losses at the gene ends were 2 bases for V and 11 bases for J; bases not matched to a gene: 5. CDR3 DNA: TGTGCCAGCTCACCAGAGACAGGGTGGGCTTTCTTT. Residues: CASSPETGWAFF.

The chain couples TRBV5-4 to TRBJ1-5, with TRBD1 matching 8 bases. Losses at the gene ends were 2 bases for V and 3 bases for J; bases not matched to a gene: 4. The CDR3 extends over 15 amino acids. From germline, CDR1 is SGHNT and CDR2 YYREEE (reference sequence). The CDR3 DNA sequence: TGTGCCAGCAGCTTCGACAGGGGTATCAATCAGCCCCAGCATTTT. Translated, it gives CASSFDRGINQPQHF.

J is TRBJ2-7 and V is TRBV5-6; D gene ambiguous. The CDR3 totals 12 residues. Germline V gene data show CDR1 as SGHDT and CDR2 as YYEEEE. Trimming cost V 2 bases and J 3 bases, with 6 bases left between them. CDR3 loop: CASSFRYYEQYF. DNA of the CDR3: TGTGCCAGCAGCTTCCGCTACTACGAGCAGTACTTC.

V and J are TRBV19 and TRBJ2-5, with D possibly TRBD2 on 6 matching bases. The germline V gene encodes CDR1 LNHDA and CDR2 SQIVND (reference sequence). CDR3 length equals 14 residues. V lost 3 bases, J lost 5 bases, and 13 bases lay in between. CDR3 sequence reads: CASSMGGVLETQYF. CDR3 DNA sequence: TGTGCCAGTAGTATGGGGGGTGTGCTGGAGACCCAGTACTTC.

The chain joins TRBV6-5 to TRBJ1-1; 8 nucleotides align to TRBD1. The CDR3 sequence is 16 residues long. V shed 0 bases, J shed 5 bases, and the junction held 8 bases outside the gene matches. Germline-derived CDR1 and CDR2 are MNHEY and SVGAGI. In DNA, the CDR3 is TGTGCCAGCAGTTACTCGACAGGGGCAAAATGGACTGAAGCTTTCTTT. Translation: CASSYSTGAKWTEAFF.

This sequence joins TRBV9 and TRBJ2-7; 12 nucleotides match TRBD1. CDR1 SGDLS and CDR2 YYNGEE come from the germline V gene. The CDR3 has 16 residues. The ends lost 0 bases at V and 5 bases at J; junction bases unmatched: 6. CDR3 DNA sequence: TGTGCCAGCAGCGTAGGAATTGGGACAGGGGGCCACGAGCAGTACTTC. Translation gives CASSVGIGTGGHEQYF.

The chain combines TRBV5-1 with TRBJ1-6; D may be TRBD1 (5 bases). Deletions cut 2 bases from V and 7 bases from J, with 16 bases between. CDR3 size: 16 residues. The germline V gene has CDR1 SGHRS and CDR2 YFSETQ. CDR3 in amino acids: CASSFWGGLPNSPLHF. In nucleotides, the CDR3 is TGCGCCAGCAGCTTTTGGGGGGGACTGCCGAATTCACCCCTCCACTTT.

J is TRBJ2-1 and V is TRBV7-9; 8 bases match TRBD1. After removal of 1 base from V and 16 bases from J, the junction contained 6 bases not matched to a gene. The CDR3 consists of 12 residues. CDR1 is SEHNR, CDR2 FQNEAQ, per germline (reference sequence). In DNA form, the CDR3 reads TGTGCCAGCAGCTTAGGGTCAGGGGGCCATTTCTTC. It yields the protein CASSLGSGGHFF.

The genes are TRBV5-4 and TRBJ2-2, with 13 bases identical to TRBD2. The CDR3 spans 17 residues. From germline, CDR1 is SGHNT and CDR2 YYREEE (reference sequence). Trimming at V came to 3 bases and at J to 6 bases, leaving 8 bases not matched to a gene. CDR3 sequence reads: CASSSGLAGPSSGELFF. As DNA, the CDR3 is TGTGCCAGCAGCTCGGGACTAGCGGGACCTTCTTCCGGGGAGCTGTTTTTT.

The CDR3 region is CASSQVVVGGALNEQYF. The CDR3 DNA reads as TGTGCCAGCAGCCAAGTAGTTGTTGGCGGTGCCTTAAACGAGCAGTACTTC. The V call is TRBV4-2, the J call TRBJ2-7; D is uncertain. There are 17 residues in the CDR3. The V gene lost 1 base and the J gene lost 5 bases, with 21 bases spanning the gap. Germline CDR1 is LGHNA and CDR2 is YNFKEQ.

V gene TRBV5-5 combines with J gene TRBJ2-1, with 7 nucleotides matching TRBD2. Unmatched junction bases numbered 3, after V lost 0 bases and J lost 0 bases. This CDR3 region has 16 residues. Germline V gene sequence: CDR1 SGHKS, CDR2 YYEKEE (reference sequence). CDR3 bases: TGTGCCAGCAGCTTGGTACGCGGGAGCTCCTACAATGAGCAGTTCTTC. Amino acid sequence: CASSLVRGSSYNEQFF.

In this sample, this clone turned up a few times. V is TRBV9 and J is TRBJ2-7, with D perhaps matching TRBD2 (6 bases). The CDR3 totals 16 residues. CDR1 is SGDLS, CDR2 YYNGEE, per germline. Trimming stripped 0 bases from V and 6 bases from J, with 19 bases between. CDR3 bases: TGTGCCAGCAGCGTAGGGGTGGGAGGCCCCTCTTCCGAGCAGTACTTC. Protein product: CASSVGVGGPSSEQYF.

The V gene is TRBV7-2, the J gene TRBJ2-7, with D maybe TRBD1 (5 bases). The CDR3 consists of 15 residues. Looked up from germline, CDR1 is SGHTA and CDR2 is FQGNSA. V lost 3 bases to trimming and J lost 4 bases, with 16 bases between them. The CDR3 DNA reads as TGTGCCAGCAGCTTTAACCCCAGGGTGAAGTACGAGCAGTACTTC. Amino acids: CASSFNPRVKYEQYF.

The count of this clone is one. The V call is TRBV11-2, the J call TRBJ2-1; 7 bases agree with TRBD1. From germline, CDR1 is SGHAT and CDR2 FQNNGV. The CDR3 length is 15 residues. Germline trimming cut 3 bases from V and 3 bases from J; bases unmatched to any gene: 5. The CDR3 bases are TGTGCCAGCAGCTTTGCAGGGGGTAACTACAATGAGCAGTTCTTC. It is translated as CASSFAGGNYNEQFF.

This clone was detected only once. The chain links TRBV11-2 to TRBJ2-5, with 9 bases matching TRBD2. Germline CDR1 and CDR2: SGHAT and FQNNGV. The CDR3 is 15 residues long. V was clipped by 6 bases and J by 4 bases; unmatched bases: 9. The CDR3: CASRPPGGLAETQYF. CDR3 bases: TGTGCCAGCAGACCGCCGGGGGGACTAGCAGAGACCCAGTACTTC.

The rearrangement links TRBV9 to TRBJ2-7; 10 bases align to TRBD1. Trimming at V came to 5 bases and at J to 4 bases, leaving 6 bases not matched to a gene. The CDR3 runs to 14 residues. The germline V gene encodes CDR1 SGDLS and CDR2 YYNGEE. Here the CDR3 reads CASSRQGAGYEQYF. The DNA of the CDR3 is TGTGCCAGCAGTCGACAGGGGGCGGGTTACGAGCAGTACTTC.

For the CDR3, the DNA is TGCGCCAGCAGTGAGTCGAGCAATAGCGGGAGTTTCTACGAGCAGTACTTC. Protein: CASSESSNSGSFYEQYF. The rearrangement uses TRBV10-2 and TRBJ2-7, with 9 bases identical to TRBD2. The CDR3 runs 17 residues. Looked up from germline, CDR1 is WSHSY and CDR2 is SAAADI. The V gene end was trimmed by 0 bases and the J gene end by 3 bases; junction bases not matched to a gene: 9.

In this sample, this clone turned up a few times. CDR3 amino acids: CASSLQQGDEQYF. The CDR3, as DNA: TGTGCCAGCAGCTTACAACAGGGGGACGAGCAGTACTTC. The rearrangement links TRBV7-3 to TRBJ2-7; 8 bases agree with TRBD1. Germline V gene lookup returns CDR1 SGHTA and CDR2 FQGTGA. V was clipped by 2 bases and J by 5 bases; unmatched bases: 2. The CDR3 is 13 residues long.

The rearrangement joins TRBV28 to TRBJ1-4; 10 bases map to TRBD1. Germline CDR1 and CDR2: MDHEN and SYDVKM. The CDR3 contains 18 residues. Trimming at V came to 4 bases and at J to 2 bases, leaving 10 bases not matched to a gene. The CDR3 region is CASSSMGTGDTTNEKLFF. The DNA of the CDR3 is TGTGCCAGCAGTTCTATGGGGACAGGGGATACCACTAATGAAAAACTGTTTTTT.

The chain's CDR3 is CASRRTGPSTEQYF. CDR3 coding DNA: TGTGCCAGCAGGCGGACAGGGCCTTCCACCGAGCAGTACTTC. This chain links TRBV6-5 with TRBJ2-7; 8 bases are a match to TRBD1. The CDR3 runs to 14 residues. The ends lost 6 bases at V and 6 bases at J; junction bases unmatched: 10. Looked up from germline, CDR1 is MNHEY and CDR2 is SVGAGI.

This clone occurred once. This chain connects TRBV29-1 to TRBJ2-2; maybe TRBD2 (5 bases). This CDR3 is built from 14 residues. CDR1 is SQVTM and CDR2 is ANQGSEA in the germline V gene. Between the trimmed V and J ends, which lost 1 base and 4 bases, there was a span of 10 bases. The CDR3 sequence: CSVEVTRGTGELFF. In nucleotides, the CDR3 is TGCAGCGTTGAAGTGACTCGGGGCACCGGGGAGCTGTTTTTT.

This chain connects TRBV5-4 to TRBJ2-1, with TRBD1 as a possible D gene (6 bases). The CDR3 contains 13 residues. CDR1 is SGHNT and CDR2 is YYREEE in the germline V gene (reference sequence). Trimming stripped 7 bases from V and 8 bases from J, with 16 bases between. The CDR3: CASHEQGSYEQFF. The CDR3 DNA reads as TGTGCCAGCCATGAGCAGGGGTCGTATGAGCAGTTCTTC.

The chain carries TRBV7-9 and TRBJ2-1; 9 bases match TRBD2. The CDR3 loop spans 14 amino acids. With 3 bases clipped from V and 8 bases from J, the junction kept 5 bases outside the gene matches. Per the germline V gene, CDR1 is SEHNR and CDR2 is FQNEAQ (reference sequence). CDR3: CASSFSGSFDEQFF. The CDR3, as DNA: TGTGCCAGCAGCTTTAGCGGGAGTTTCGATGAGCAGTTCTTC.

J is TRBJ2-1 and V is TRBV29-1, with 12 nucleotides matching TRBD2. V dropped 7 bases and J dropped 12; count of bases not matched to a gene: 13. This CDR3 comprises 14 residues. Germline CDR1 reads SQVTM; CDR2 reads ANQGSEA. For the CDR3, the DNA is TGCAGCGCCCCCGGGGATTCTAGCGGGAGGGGGCAGTTCTTC. It yields the protein CSAPGDSSGRGQFF.

The rearrangement joins TRBV24-1 to TRBJ2-7; D not resolved. Germline loops: CDR1 KGHDR, CDR2 SFDVKD. The CDR3 has 13 residues. Trimming left V 3 bases short and J 3 bases short, with 8 bases between. The CDR3 loop is CATSDGSGYEQYF. In DNA form, the CDR3 reads TGTGCCACCAGTGATGGGTCGGGCTACGAGCAGTACTTC.